The T cell receptor beta chain described here comes from a study of blood T cells in healthy people across ages. A second PCR of roughly 6 to 12 cycles used a sample-barcoded 5' primer and a J-beta primer mix. TCRdb independently ran MiXCR on the 5' RACE reads; one entry per CDR3 protein. Seen here are 750,000 or so distinct CDR3 sequences, just under 25% observed once, and the top ten hold 9% to 9.5%. This clonotype was detected a few times. The germline CDR1 and CDR2 sequences are SQVTM and ANQGSEA. Trimming pared 4 bases from V and 1 base from J, leaving 10 bases between. The CDR3 covers 13 residues. These records were also assigned to another study, of T cells of mothers and their children.

This chain links TRBV29-1 with TRBJ1-1; D is ambiguous. The receptor's source is a boy aged 5 to 17 in good health. Sequences were obtained from blood. Written as DNA, the CDR3 is TGCAGCGTTGTCCCAGGTCCGAACACTGAAGCTTTCTTT. It codes for CSVVPGPNTEAFF.